This T cell receptor beta chain was sequenced for a study of T cells after yellow fever vaccination. TCRdb ran MiXCR on the 5' RACE reads and lists one entry per CDR3 protein. The sample holds approximately 550,000 distinct CDR3 sequences, about 14% seen once. This clonotype was observed many times. Its antigen is unknown. Findings and caveats of the study: The secondary T-cell response peaked on day 5, not day 15, but was weaker.

Trimming took off 9 bases at V and 0 bases at J, with 8 bases between the two ends. Germline CDR1 SGHTA, CDR2 FQGNSA. The CDR3 spans 12 residues. The receptor's source is a man between 25 and 39 years old who received the YFV17D yellow fever vaccine. The rearrangement uses TRBV7-2 and TRBJ2-5; tentatively, D is TRBD1 (6 bases). Sequences were derived from PBMCs, sampled on the day of the yellow fever booster vaccination. CDR3 protein: CASRDNQETQYF. For the CDR3, the DNA is TGTGCCAGTCGGGACAACCAAGAGACCCAGTACTTC. The full variable domain, its missing parts supplied by reference TRBV7-2 and TRBJ2-5, is GAGVSQSPSNKVTEKGKDVELRCDPISGHTALYWYRQSLGQGLEFLIYFQGNSAPDKSGLPSDRFSAERTGGSVSTLTIQRTQQEDSAVYLCASRDNQETQYFGPGTRLLVL.